The subject of this entry is one TCR beta chain. The antigen it binds to is not known. Base qualities are not at hand, and no much larger clone is one base apart. This record belongs to a study of cytomegalovirus exposure and HLA in healthy donors (dated by TCRdb to 2016 to 2017). General notes on the study: In an earlier analysis of about 560 of the donors, 276 Gb of sequence data and about 110 million unique TCR beta sequences from 180 million or so T cells were reported. An early release that covered fewer than 750 HLA-typed donors contained about 300 gigabases of sequencing data and tens of millions of unique TCR sequences. Among the roughly 400 genotyped donors, approximately 81% belonged to the genetic ancestry cluster associated with self-reported Caucasian donors. The study aimed to test whether cataloging public T cell receptors could reveal signatures of past pathogen exposure. The T cell repertoires of 666 subjects were profiled by immunosequencing and related to cytomegalovirus serostatus. In addition to the first cohort of 500 to 850 subjects, a separate validation cohort of around 110 different subjects was used. To predict cytomegalovirus infection status, the study combined high-throughput TCR immunosequencing, statistical association of individual TCRs with disease status, and machine learning. A later analysis re-analyzed previously published TCR beta repertoires from about 600 donors and added high-resolution HLA genotyping to study TCR occurrence patterns. Rather than drawing on any new phenotypic data, the later analysis identified candidate immune exposures from TCR beta sequences and the way those sequences occurred across donors. In an earlier analysis of 587 of the donors, high-throughput TCR beta sequencing was used to judge whether each TCR beta V gene segment behaved as functional or pseudogenic. Alongside the repertoire data, information on donor age, sex, ethnicity and CMV serostatus was compiled. A later genetic analysis took genome-wide SNP genotypes for about three fifths of the roughly 670 donors and used that subset as a discovery cohort. Every discovery cohort repertoire had been produced on one sequencing platform. Class I and class II HLA loci were covered by the typing at four-digit resolution. Typing coverage differed by locus: A, B, C, DRB1 and DQB1 were typed in roughly 620-630 donors, DQA1 in approximately 520, DPA1 in nearly 610, and DPB1 in 472. Because of strong linkage in the cohort, roughly five DR-DQ haplotypes were treated as single units for association and clustering. Among 350 to 400 genotyped donors of the cohort, an average of approximately 230,000 unique TCR beta nucleotide sequences were sequenced per donor, roughly 20% of them non-productive. Overall study results and their limits: Because HLA typing was unavailable for some donors at each locus, only the typed subset was used in association tests. A later genetic analysis reported fewer N-insertions in productive TCRs among donors in an Asian-associated ancestry cluster than the roughly 650-donor mean. According to a later analysis, parvovirus B19, influenza, CMV and Epstein-Barr virus appeared linked to several top co-occurrence clusters. A group of highly shared sequence variants was considered likely to be a technical artifact of the sequencing pipeline. This cohort had only TCR beta chains sequenced, and the lack of alpha or paired-chain data limited which features could be detected. The 87-base-pair reads could not distinguish some IMGT-functional V segments, including TRBV6-2 and TRBV6-3, so those segments were excluded. A further reported finding was that TCR beta sequences accurately predicted the HLA-A and HLA-B alleles for most subjects in the first cohort. In an earlier analysis of around 500 of the donors, most TCR beta V segments appeared in productive rearrangements about 90% or about 30% of the time, broadly matching IMGT annotations. CMV serostatus was the only immune exposure information available for the cohort. A total of fewer than 200 TCR beta chains were listed by the study as associated with cytomegalovirus. A few of the identified cytomegalovirus-associated TCR beta chains were confirmed in vitro to be specific for cytomegalovirus antigens. In a later analysis, HLA-associated TCR beta chains showed more clonal expansion and lower generation probabilities than non-associated chains that were equally common. The authors suggested that the approach could potentially be generalized to other disease states and immunological phenotypes. According to a later analysis, most CMV-associated TCR beta chains appeared to be HLA-restricted, and the HLA associations seemed to be driven largely by CMV exposure. A later analysis found that TCR association rates varied across HLA loci, with DRB1 alleles showing the most associated TCRs and HLA-C alleles the fewest. A later genetic analysis associated a missense DCLRE1C variant with V-gene and J-gene trimming of TCR beta chains, and an independent cohort replicated the association. Sequencing depth was assumed to be roughly uniform across donors in the presence/absence analyses, though that assumption may not hold. Seventeen rarely observed V segments, including chromosome 9 orphons, were excluded from the earlier analysis of approximately 500 of the donors because counts were too low. In both the original and validation cohorts, the classifier was reported to diagnose cytomegalovirus status with high specificity and sensitivity. Linkage disequilibrium might explain the correlated functional status among segregating V segments, but an unknown experimental factor could not be ruled out. Assigning TCR associations to individual alleles was difficult when HLA alleles, especially DR and DQ, strongly co-occurred. A later analysis associated 15,000 to 20,000 TCR beta sequences with specific HLA alleles at a false discovery rate of 0.05. Most TCR sequences were seen in very few donors, while some public TCRs were found in many individuals.

Per the germline V gene (reference sequence), DFQATT is the CDR1 and SNEGSKA is the CDR2. V loses 7 bases of germline sequence and J loses 4 bases, and the interval between the two ends is 10 bases. The CDR3 runs 11 residues from the cysteine to the phenylalanine. The entry retains the CDR3 DNA only, 33 bases that are in frame from base 1. Libraries were made using the immunoSEQ multiplex PCR assay. The multiplex PCR relied on a mix of 60 forward primers for TCR Vbeta segments and 13 reverse primers for TCR Jbeta segments. The CDR3 region of rearranged TCR beta genes was amplified from genomic DNA by a multiplex PCR assay. The amplified TCR beta libraries were sequenced on the Illumina HiSeq System as 87-base-pair reads. In the authors' own workflow: A later analysis tallied 75 million to 95 million unique TCR beta chains across the approximately 670 repertoires, and about 12 million of those chains were shared by two or more donors. Raw reads were error-corrected and collapsed into unique sequences with a nearest-neighbor algorithm that merged closely related sequences to remove PCR and sequencing errors. Alignment of CDR3 sequences to IMGT reference sequences was used to assign V, D and J gene segments. For a sequence to be retained, at least a six-nucleotide match to both a V gene segment and a J gene segment was required. A rearrangement was called productive if the CDR3 had no stop codons and remained in frame with V and J, and every other rearrangement was called non-productive. Following IMGT convention, CDR3 was defined as the stretch from the second conserved V-encoded cysteine up to the conserved J-encoded phenylalanine. The earlier analysis of some 550 of the donors excluded any sequence lacking an unambiguous match to a single V gene segment. In an earlier analysis of 587 of the donors, a V segment was called functional when productive rearrangements were above 56.7%, and segregating when the standard deviation between donors exceeded 5%. A statistical classification framework was built for diagnosing cytomegalovirus status from the catalog of TCR beta chain sequences. A later analysis assigned V and J genes by comparing TCR nucleotide sequences with IMGT/GENE-DB human TR gene sequences. Using the TCRdist pipeline, a later analysis assigned CDR3 sequences along with most-parsimonious VDJ recombination scenarios. In a later analysis, each TCR beta chain was defined by its CDR3 amino acid sequence together with its V-gene family, and reads lacking a unique V-gene family were excluded. To address suspected cross-contamination and a sequencing artifact, a later analysis removed around 600 highly shared, low-generation-probability nucleotide sequences. In a later analysis, a clonal expansion index for each public chain was calculated from normalized within-repertoire ranks of inferred template counts. In a later analysis, generation probabilities were computed with a VDJ recombination model fitted to out-of-frame rearrangements, and the resulting probabilities were checked against IGoR. Hypergeometric tests were used in a later analysis to score TCR-TCR, TCR-HLA and TCR-CMV co-occurrence, with a repertoire-size bias correction applied to the TCR pairs. In a later analysis, false discovery rates were estimated by permuting HLA or CMV assignments 20 times. In a later analysis, co-occurring TCRs were grouped using DBSCAN, and TCRdist sequence similarity was added for clustering within HLA-allele-positive subsets. For co-occurrence clustering, repertoires with fewer than 30,000 or more than 120,000 public chains were excluded, along with roughly 5 repertoires with anomalous nucleotide sharing. TCRdb holds this immuneACCESS table with in-frame rearrangements only. Some clones are missing; in checked studies, unresolved V genes explain under half, and the rest has no known cause. V and J calls and clone size come straight from that table; D and trimming were deduced from the DNA. The sample table holds 55,000 to 65,000 clones, of which approximately 80% were seen once. Around 6% of the sample belongs to the ten largest clones.

The cohort comprised fewer than 700 healthy bone marrow donors. At the time of sampling, all cohort members were nominally healthy, though unrecorded immune exposures were likely present. The donor was CMV seronegative and belonged to the group of 352 seronegative cohort members. Each donor provided a peripheral blood sample, and peripheral blood mononuclear cells were used for TCR beta sequencing. The Qiagen DNeasy Blood Extraction Kit was used to extract genomic DNA from the blood cell samples. This clonotype was sampled from a male donor in good health and CMV-seronegative. The chain uses TRBV20-1 and TRBJ2-5; the D gene is perhaps TRBD2, on 6 matching bases. Sequenced input: PBMCs. The DNA sequence is given as TGCAGTGGACTAGAGGTAGAGACCCAGTACTTC. This codes for CSGLEVETQYF.